This TCR beta chain is drawn from a study of CD8 T cells in ankylosing spondylitis. Notes on the study in general: Disease-linked clones reportedly showed significant enrichment in matched ankylosing spondylitis synovial fluid.

There are a few counts of this clonotype. What it binds is unknown. Germline values: CDR1 DFQATT, CDR2 SNEGSKA (reference sequence). Trimming took off 0 bases at V and 5 bases at J, with 18 bases between the two ends. The CDR3 extends over 16 amino acids. TCRdb reprocessed the 5' RACE reads with MiXCR, giving one entry per CDR3 protein. The sample includes some 240,000 distinct CDR3 sequences, 20% to 30% seen only once; the top ten take about 0.6%. The clonotype was recovered from a male donor with ankylosing spondylitis or in good health (not recorded which). Sequencing was done on a sample of blood, either unsorted or a sorted T cell fraction (not recorded which). The rearrangement uses TRBV20-1 and TRBJ2-3; possible D gene TRBD1, 5 bases. In DNA form, the CDR3 reads TGCAGTGCTAGAGATATTTTAGGGGATACGGGAGATACGCAGTATTTT. It is translated as CSARDILGDTGDTQYF.